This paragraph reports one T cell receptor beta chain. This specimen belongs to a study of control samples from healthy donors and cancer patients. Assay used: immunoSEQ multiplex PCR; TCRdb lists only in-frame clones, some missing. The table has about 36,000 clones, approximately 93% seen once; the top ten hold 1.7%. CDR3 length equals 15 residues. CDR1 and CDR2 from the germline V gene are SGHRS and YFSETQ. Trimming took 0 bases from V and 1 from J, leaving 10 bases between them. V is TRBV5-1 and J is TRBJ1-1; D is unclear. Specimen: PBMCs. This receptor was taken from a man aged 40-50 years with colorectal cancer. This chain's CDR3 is CASSLVDRGNTEAFF. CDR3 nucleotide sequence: TGCGCCAGCAGCTTGGTTGATCGAGGGAACACTGAAGCTTTCTTT. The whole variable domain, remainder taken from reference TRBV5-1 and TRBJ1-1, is KAGVTQTPRYLIKTRGQQVTLSCSPISGHRSVSWYQQTPGQGLQFLFEYFSETQRNKGNFPGRFSGRQFSNSRSEMNVSTLELGDSALYLCASSLVDRGNTEAFFGQGTRLTVV.